These 18 T cell receptor beta chains came from one sample sequenced in a study of Tregs in tolerant kidney transplant recipients. TCRdb keeps only in-frame clones here, not all; method: immunoSEQ multiplex PCR. The sample has 85,000 to 95,000 clones, 85% to 95% seen once. Sequencing was done on a sample of CD8+ T cells from blood. All receptors derive from a human donor in good health.

The chain couples TRBV2 to TRBJ2-1, with 12 nucleotides matching TRBD2. The CDR3 is 19 residues long. Germline V CDR1 and CDR2: SNHLY, FYNNEI. The ends lost 4 bases at V and 1 base at J; junction bases unmatched: 11. CDR3 bases: TGTGCCAGCAGTGTACCCGGGACTAGCGGGTTGGTGTCCTACAATGAGCAGTTCTTC. Its translation: CASSVPGTSGLVSYNEQFF.

The rearrangement links TRBV9 to TRBJ2-6, with TRBD1 matching 7 bases. Germline lookup yields CDR1 SGDLS and CDR2 YYNGEE. The CDR3 runs 15 residues. Trimming removed 4 bases from V and 5 bases from J; junction bases left unmatched: 6. The CDR3 region has the DNA TGTGCCAGCAGCCATGGGACAGATAGGGCCAACGTCCTGACTTTC. This gives the protein CASSHGTDRANVLTF.

The chain links TRBV27 to TRBJ2-1, with TRBD2 identical over 10 bases. Germline assignment: CDR1 MNHEY and CDR2 SMNVEV (reference sequence). The CDR3 contains 16 residues. V shed 5 bases, J shed 8 bases, and the junction held 12 bases outside the gene matches. In DNA form, the CDR3 reads TGTGCCAGCAGTCCCCAAGGAGCGGGAGGGATCCATGAGCAGTTCTTC. This sequence encodes CASSPQGAGGIHEQFF.

The J gene is TRBJ1-5, the V gene TRBV4-1; a weak D match, TRBD1 (6 bases). V was clipped by 0 bases and J by 4 bases, with 13 bases between them. CDR3 length: 16 residues. Germline values: CDR1 MGHRA, CDR2 YSYEKL. DNA for the CDR3: TGCGCCAGCAGCCAAGAAAGAGGACAGAAAAATCAGCCCCAGCATTTT. Encoded protein: CASSQERGQKNQPQHF.

J is TRBJ2-7 and V is TRBV27; a possible D gene is TRBD1 (5 bases). This CDR3 contains 14 residues. Germline values: CDR1 MNHEY, CDR2 SMNVEV (reference sequence). V lost 5 bases and J lost 3, with 14 bases in between. CDR3 coding DNA: TGTGCCAGCAGTGTTGCAGGGCCGTACTACGAGCAGTACTTC. Translated: CASSVAGPYYEQYF.

The J gene is TRBJ1-1, the V gene TRBV9; the D is unclear. Trimming cost V 4 bases and J 4 bases, with 14 bases left between them. CDR1 and CDR2 from the germline V gene are SGDLS and YYNGEE. This CDR3 is 14 amino acids long. CDR3 residues: CASSPGLGFTEAFF. The CDR3 DNA sequence: TGTGCCAGCAGCCCTGGATTGGGTTTCACTGAAGCTTTCTTT.

The chain joins TRBV27 to TRBJ2-6; tentatively, D is TRBD1 (5 bases). CDR3 length: 15 residues. CDR1 is MNHEY and CDR2 is SMNVEV in the germline V gene (reference sequence). Trimming removed 4 bases from V and 2 bases from J, with 9 bases in between. CDR3: CASSSQGAGANVLTF. DNA for the CDR3: TGTGCCAGCAGTTCCCAGGGCGCTGGGGCCAACGTCCTGACTTTC.

The J gene is TRBJ2-3, the V gene TRBV28; D not certain. The CDR3 is 11 residues long. V lost 3 bases and J lost 4, with 2 bases in between. CDR1 is MDHEN and CDR2 is SYDVKM in the germline V gene. The CDR3 bases are TGTGCCAGCAGTTTCTCAGATACGCAGTATTTT. Translated, it gives CASSFSDTQYF.

The V call is TRBV7-6, the J call TRBJ1-5; the D gene is possibly TRBD1 (5 bases). This CDR3 region has 14 residues. Germline V CDR1 and CDR2: SGHVS, FNYEAQ. V was pared by 1 base and J by 6 bases, with 10 bases between. The DNA for the CDR3 is TGTGCCAGCAGCTTAGGTGGGAGGGGTCAGCCCCAGCATTTT. This codes for CASSLGGRGQPQHF.

This chain connects TRBV6-6 to TRBJ1-1, with D perhaps TRBD1 (5 bases). Germline V gene lookup returns CDR1 MNHNY and CDR2 SVGAGI (reference sequence). V shed 1 base and J shed 0 bases, with 9 bases lying between them. This CDR3 has 15 amino acids. CDR3 sequence reads: CASSYFQGVNTEAFF. The DNA for the CDR3 is TGTGCCAGCAGTTACTTCCAGGGTGTGAACACTGAAGCTTTCTTT.

This chain uses TRBV7-6 with TRBJ1-3; a possible D gene is TRBD1 (5 bases). Germline V gene sequence: CDR1 SGHVS, CDR2 FNYEAQ. This CDR3 has 15 residues. Trimming left V 6 bases short and J 4 bases short, with 16 bases between. The CDR3 DNA reads TGTGCCAGCAGATCTAACGGGGGAGAAGGAAACACCATATATTTT. As protein: CASRSNGGEGNTIYF.

This chain joins TRBV7-9 and TRBJ2-7; D is unclear. The CDR3 is made up of 14 amino acids. V lost 1 base, J lost 2 bases, and 9 bases lay in between. CDR1 and CDR2 (germline): SEHNR, FQNEAQ (reference sequence). As DNA, the CDR3 is TGTGCCAGCAGCTTAGTAGTACCGCCCTACGAGCAGTACTTC. It encodes CASSLVVPPYEQYF.

This sequence joins TRBV10-2 and TRBJ1-1, with D maybe TRBD1 (5 bases). Germline V gene data show CDR1 as WSHSY and CDR2 as SAAADI. The CDR3 is 12 residues long. V was cut by 6 bases and J by 7 bases, with 12 bases left in between. The CDR3 DNA reads TGCGCCAGCAGGGGACCAGTGGATGAAGCTTTCTTT. It yields the protein CASRGPVDEAFF.

The chain employs TRBV6-4 and TRBJ2-3; possible D gene TRBD1, 6 bases. Trimming removed 5 bases at V and 3 bases at J, with 15 bases between. Germline V gene lookup returns CDR1 MRHNA and CDR2 SNTAGT. The CDR3 spans 15 residues. In DNA, the CDR3 is TGTGCCAGCAGTTCCGAGGGGGAGTTTACAGATACGCAGTATTTT. It is translated as CASSSEGEFTDTQYF.

The V call is TRBV6-4, the J call TRBJ2-3, with TRBD2 identical over 13 bases. With V trimmed by 6 bases and J by 6 bases, 9 bases remained unmatched. The CDR3 runs to 16 residues. Germline-derived CDR1 and CDR2 are MRHNA and SNTAGT. The DNA of the CDR3 is TGTGCCAGCAGCGTCGGGACTAGCGGGGATGTGGATACGCAGTATTTT. Residues: CASSVGTSGDVDTQYF.

V gene TRBV5-1 combines with J gene TRBJ2-7; D possibly corresponds to TRBD1 (6 bases). Germline CDR1 is SGHRS and CDR2 is YFSETQ. The CDR3 sequence is 15 residues long. Trimming stripped 3 bases from V and 2 bases from J, with 15 bases between. This CDR3 is CASSWTARGTYEQYF. CDR3 DNA: TGCGCCAGCAGCTGGACAGCTAGGGGAACCTACGAGCAGTACTTC.

The chain combines TRBV11-2 with TRBJ2-3; 9 bases fit TRBD1. The CDR3 spans 16 residues. V was clipped by 1 base and J by 5 bases; unmatched bases: 7. Germline V gene sequence: CDR1 SGHAT, CDR2 FQNNGV. CDR3 protein: CASSLGGTGSIDTQYF. In DNA, the CDR3 is TGTGCCAGCAGCTTAGGGGGGACAGGGTCAATAGATACGCAGTATTTT.

V and J are TRBV5-8 and TRBJ1-3; no definite D call. The CDR3 has 15 amino acids. From germline, CDR1 is SGHTS and CDR2 YDEGEE. V lost 0 bases to trimming and J lost 0 bases, with 7 bases between them. The CDR3 loop reads CASSLDLSSGNTIYF. The CDR3, as DNA: TGTGCCAGCAGCTTGGATCTCAGCTCTGGAAACACCATATATTTT.